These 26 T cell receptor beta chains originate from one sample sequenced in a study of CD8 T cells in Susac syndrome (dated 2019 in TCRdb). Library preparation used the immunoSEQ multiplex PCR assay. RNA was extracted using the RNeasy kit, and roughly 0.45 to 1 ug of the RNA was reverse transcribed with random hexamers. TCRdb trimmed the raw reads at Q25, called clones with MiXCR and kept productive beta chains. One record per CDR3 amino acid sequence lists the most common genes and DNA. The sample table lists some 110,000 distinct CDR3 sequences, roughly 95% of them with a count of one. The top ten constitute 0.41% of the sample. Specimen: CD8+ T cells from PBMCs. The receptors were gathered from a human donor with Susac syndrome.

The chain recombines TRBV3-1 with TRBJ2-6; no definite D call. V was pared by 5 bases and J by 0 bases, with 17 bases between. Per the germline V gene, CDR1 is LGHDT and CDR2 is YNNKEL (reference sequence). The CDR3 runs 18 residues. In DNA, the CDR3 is TGTGCCAGCAGCGGACCGGGCCCGTCCCTCTCTGGGGCCAACGTCCTGACTTTC. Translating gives CASSGPGPSLSGANVLTF.

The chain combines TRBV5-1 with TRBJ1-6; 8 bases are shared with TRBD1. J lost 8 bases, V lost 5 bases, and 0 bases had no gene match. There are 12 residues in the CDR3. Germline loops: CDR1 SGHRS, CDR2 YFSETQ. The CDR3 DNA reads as TGCGCCAGCAGACAGGGGGATTCACCCCTCCACTTT. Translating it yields CASRQGDSPLHF.

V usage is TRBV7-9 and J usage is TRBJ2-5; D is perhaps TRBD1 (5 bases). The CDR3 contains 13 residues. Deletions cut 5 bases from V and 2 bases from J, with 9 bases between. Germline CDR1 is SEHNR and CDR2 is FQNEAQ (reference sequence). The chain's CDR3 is CASSPTDQETQYF. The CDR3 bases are TGTGCCAGCAGCCCGACAGATCAAGAGACCCAGTACTTC. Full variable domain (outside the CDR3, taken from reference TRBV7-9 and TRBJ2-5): DTGVSQNPRHKITKRGQNVTFRCDPISEHNRLYWYRQTLGQGPEFLTYFQNEAQLEKSRLLSDRFSAERPKGSFSTLEIQRTEQGDSAMYLCASSPTDQETQYFGPGTRLLVL.

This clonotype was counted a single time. CDR3: CSARPLAAKSSYNEQFF. CDR3 in DNA: TGCAGTGCCAGACCACTAGCGGCGAAGAGCTCCTACAATGAGCAGTTCTTC. The V gene is TRBV20-1, the J gene TRBJ2-1; 8 nucleotides agree with TRBD2. V lost 6 bases to trimming and J lost 0 bases; unmatched junction nucleotides: 13. The CDR3 extends over 17 amino acids. CDR1 is DFQATT and CDR2 is SNEGSKA in the germline V gene (reference sequence).

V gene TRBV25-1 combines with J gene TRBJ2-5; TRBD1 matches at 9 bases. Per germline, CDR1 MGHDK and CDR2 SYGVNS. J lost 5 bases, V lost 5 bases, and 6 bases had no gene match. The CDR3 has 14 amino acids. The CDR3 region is CASSHTGGGETQYF. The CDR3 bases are TGTGCCAGCAGTCACACAGGGGGCGGTGAGACCCAGTACTTC.

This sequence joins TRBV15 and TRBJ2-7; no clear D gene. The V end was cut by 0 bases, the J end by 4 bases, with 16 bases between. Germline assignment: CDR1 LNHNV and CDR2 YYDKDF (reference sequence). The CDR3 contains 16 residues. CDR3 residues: CATSRDQGPKAYEQYF. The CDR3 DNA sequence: TGTGCCACCAGCAGAGATCAAGGTCCCAAGGCTTACGAGCAGTACTTC.

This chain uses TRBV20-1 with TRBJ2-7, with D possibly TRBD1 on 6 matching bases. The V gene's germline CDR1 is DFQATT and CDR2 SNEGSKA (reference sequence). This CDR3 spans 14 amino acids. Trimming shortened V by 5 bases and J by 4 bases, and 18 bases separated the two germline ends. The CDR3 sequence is CSALLTGFGYEQYF. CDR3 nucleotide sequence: TGCAGTGCTCTGTTGACAGGATTCGGGTACGAGCAGTACTTC.

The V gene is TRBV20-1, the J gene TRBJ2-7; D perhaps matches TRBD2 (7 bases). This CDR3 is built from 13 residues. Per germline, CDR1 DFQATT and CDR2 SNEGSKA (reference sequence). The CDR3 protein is CSARGWGGHEQYF. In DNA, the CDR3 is TGCAGCGCCCGGGGATGGGGGGGCCACGAGCAGTACTTC.

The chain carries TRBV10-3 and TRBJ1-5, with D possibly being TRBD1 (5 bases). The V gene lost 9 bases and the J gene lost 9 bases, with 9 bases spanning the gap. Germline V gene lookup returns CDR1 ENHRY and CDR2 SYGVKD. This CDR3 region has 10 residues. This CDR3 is CAMGRGPQHF. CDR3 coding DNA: TGTGCCATGGGGCGTGGGCCCCAGCATTTT.

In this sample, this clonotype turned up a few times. CDR3 residues: CASSHGDRVITGELFF. The CDR3, as DNA: TGTGCCAGCAGTCATGGGGACCGAGTAATCACCGGGGAGCTGTTTTTT. The chain recombines TRBV6-1 with TRBJ2-2; either TRBD1 or TRBD2 may supply D (5 bases each). V was cut by 5 bases and J by 4 bases, with 17 bases left in between. The CDR3 totals 16 residues. Per germline, CDR1 MNHNS and CDR2 SASEGT.

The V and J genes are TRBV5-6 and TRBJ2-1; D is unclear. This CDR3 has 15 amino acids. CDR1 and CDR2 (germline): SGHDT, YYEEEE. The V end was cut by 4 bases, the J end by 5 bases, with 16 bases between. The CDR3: CASSPAIRGDNEQFF. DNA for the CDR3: TGTGCCAGCAGCCCCGCCATAAGAGGAGACAATGAGCAGTTCTTC. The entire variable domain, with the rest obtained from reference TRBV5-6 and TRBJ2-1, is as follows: DAGVTQSPTHLIKTRGQQVTLRCSPKSGHDTVSWYQQALGQGPQFIFQYYEEEERQRGNFPDRFSGHQFPNYSSELNVNALLLGDSALYLCASSPAIRGDNEQFFGPGTRLTVL.

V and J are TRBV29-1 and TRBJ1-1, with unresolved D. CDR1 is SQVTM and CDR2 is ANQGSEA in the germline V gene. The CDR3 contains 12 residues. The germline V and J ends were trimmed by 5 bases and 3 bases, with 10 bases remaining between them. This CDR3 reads CSVSAGDTEAFF. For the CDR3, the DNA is TGCAGCGTTAGCGCTGGGGACACTGAAGCTTTCTTT.

For the CDR3, the DNA is TGTGCCACCAGCAGAAAACGAACACTAGCGGGGGGGCCGGCGGAGACCCAGTACTTC. The encoded protein is CATSRKRTLAGGPAETQYF. J is TRBJ2-5 and V is TRBV15; 13 bases match TRBD2. This CDR3 is 19 amino acids long. Germline CDR1 reads LNHNV; CDR2 reads YYDKDF (reference sequence). With V trimmed by 2 bases and J by 5 bases, 14 bases remained unmatched.

CDR3 bases: TGTGCCAGCAGCGTAGCAGGGGGGGCCACTGAAGCTTTCTTT. This encodes CASSVAGGATEAFF. The rearrangement joins TRBV9 to TRBJ1-1; the match to TRBD1 covers 7 bases. V trimming: 0 bases; J trimming: 4 bases; junction bases outside the gene matches: 3. CDR1 is SGDLS and CDR2 is YYNGEE in the germline V gene. The CDR3 length is 14 residues.

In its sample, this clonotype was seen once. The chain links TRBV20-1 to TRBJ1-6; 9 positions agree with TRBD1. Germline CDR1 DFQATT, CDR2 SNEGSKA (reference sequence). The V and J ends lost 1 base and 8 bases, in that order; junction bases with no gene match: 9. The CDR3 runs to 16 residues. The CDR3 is CSARVHPRDRDSPLHF. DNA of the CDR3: TGCAGTGCTAGAGTCCACCCTCGGGACAGGGATTCACCCCTCCACTTT.

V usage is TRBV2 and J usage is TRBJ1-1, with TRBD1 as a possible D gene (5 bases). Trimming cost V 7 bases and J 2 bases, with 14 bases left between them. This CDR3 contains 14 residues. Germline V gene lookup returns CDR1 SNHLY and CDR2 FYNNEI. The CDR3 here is CASTRQLGNTEAFF. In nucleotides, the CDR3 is TGTGCCAGCACACGACAGCTGGGAAACACTGAAGCTTTCTTT.

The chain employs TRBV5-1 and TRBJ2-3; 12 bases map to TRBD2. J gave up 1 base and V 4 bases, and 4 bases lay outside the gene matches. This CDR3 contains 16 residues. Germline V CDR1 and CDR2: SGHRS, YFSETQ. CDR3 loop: CASSHRTSGGTDTQYF. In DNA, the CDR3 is TGCGCCAGCAGCCACCGGACTAGCGGGGGCACAGATACGCAGTATTTT.

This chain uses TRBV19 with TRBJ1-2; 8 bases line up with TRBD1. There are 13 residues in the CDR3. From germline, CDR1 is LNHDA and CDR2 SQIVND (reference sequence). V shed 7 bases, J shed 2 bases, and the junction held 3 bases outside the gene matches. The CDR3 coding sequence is TGTGCCAGTAACCGGACAGGGAACTATGGCTACACCTTC. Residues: CASNRTGNYGYTF.

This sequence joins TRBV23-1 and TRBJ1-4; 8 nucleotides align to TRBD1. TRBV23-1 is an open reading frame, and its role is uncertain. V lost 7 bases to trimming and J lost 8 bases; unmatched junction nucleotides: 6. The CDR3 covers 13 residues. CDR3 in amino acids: CASKTGAKEKLFF. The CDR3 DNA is TGCGCCAGCAAGACAGGGGCGAAAGAAAAACTGTTTTTT.

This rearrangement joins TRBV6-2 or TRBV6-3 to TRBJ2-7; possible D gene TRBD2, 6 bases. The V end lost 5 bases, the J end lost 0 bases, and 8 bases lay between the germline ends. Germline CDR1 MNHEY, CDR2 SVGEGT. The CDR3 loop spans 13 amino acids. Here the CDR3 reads CASSPDYSYEQYF. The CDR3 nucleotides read TGTGCCAGCAGTCCGGACTACTCCTACGAGCAGTACTTC.

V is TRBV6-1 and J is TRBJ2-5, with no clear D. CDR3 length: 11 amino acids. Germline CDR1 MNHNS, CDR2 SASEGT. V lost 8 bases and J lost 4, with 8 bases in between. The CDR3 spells CASPYRETQYF. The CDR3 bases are TGTGCCAGCCCATATCGAGAGACCCAGTACTTC.

The CDR3 reads CASSREQYF. The CDR3 DNA is TGTGCCAGCAGCCGAGAGCAGTACTTC. The chain recombines TRBV5-8 with TRBJ2-7; D ambiguous. This CDR3 comprises 9 residues. CDR1 and CDR2 from the germline V gene are SGHTS and YDEGEE. The ends were cut back, 4 bases at V and 7 bases at J, with 3 bases in the middle.

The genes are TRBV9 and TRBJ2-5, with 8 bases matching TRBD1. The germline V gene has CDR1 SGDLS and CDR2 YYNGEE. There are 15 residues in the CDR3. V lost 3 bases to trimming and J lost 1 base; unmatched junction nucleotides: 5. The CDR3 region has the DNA TGTGCCAGCAGCGCCCGGGGACAGGCCCAAGAGACCCAGTACTTC. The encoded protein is CASSARGQAQETQYF.

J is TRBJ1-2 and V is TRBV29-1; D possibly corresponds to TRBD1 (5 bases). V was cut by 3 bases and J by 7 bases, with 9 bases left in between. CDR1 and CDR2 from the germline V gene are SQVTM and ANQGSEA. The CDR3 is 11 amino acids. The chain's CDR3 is CSVDEGLGYTF. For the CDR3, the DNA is TGCAGCGTTGATGAGGGACTTGGCTACACCTTC.

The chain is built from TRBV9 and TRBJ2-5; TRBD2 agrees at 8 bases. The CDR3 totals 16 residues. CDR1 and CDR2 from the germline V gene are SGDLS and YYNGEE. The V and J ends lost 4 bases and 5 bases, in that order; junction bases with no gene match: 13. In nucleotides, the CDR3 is TGTGCCAGCAGCCCAACCAACGGGGGGGCCGGGGAGACCCAGTACTTC. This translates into CASSPTNGGAGETQYF. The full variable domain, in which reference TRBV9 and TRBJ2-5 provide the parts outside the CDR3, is DSGVTQTPKHLITATGQRVTLRCSPRSGDLSVYWYQQSLDQGLQFLIQYYNGEERAKGNILERFSAQQFPDLHSELNLSSLELGDSALYFCASSPTNGGAGETQYFGPGTRLLVL.

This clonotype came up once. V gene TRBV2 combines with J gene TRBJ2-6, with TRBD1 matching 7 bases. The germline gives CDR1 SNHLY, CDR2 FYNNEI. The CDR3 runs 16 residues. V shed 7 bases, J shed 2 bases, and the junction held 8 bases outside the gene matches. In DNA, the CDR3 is TGTGCCAGCAACTCGAAGACAGGGACTGGGGCCAACGTCCTGACTTTC. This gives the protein CASNSKTGTGANVLTF.